The 18 T cell receptor beta chains reported below all come from one sample, sequenced in a study of T-cell memory formation after mild COVID-19. TCRdb independently ran MiXCR on the 5' RACE reads; one entry per CDR3 protein. The top ten hold about 25% of the sample, which has 92,000 or so distinct CDR3 sequences, 13% seen once. Sequenced sample: PBMCs or a T cell subset sorted from them (not recorded which). These receptors originate from an adult woman who had mild COVID-19 (a few samples of this study predate the infection). Cell type and time point are not known.

This clonotype was found a few times. The chain joins TRBV2 to TRBJ2-7, with D uncertain. V gave up 1 base and J gave up 2 bases, with 12 bases separating them. CDR3 length: 15 amino acids. CDR1 is SNHLY and CDR2 is FYNNEI in the germline V gene. Here the CDR3 DNA reads TGTGCCAGCAGTGAAGGGTTTGGGCGAACCTACGAGCAGTACTTC. It translates to CASSEGFGRTYEQYF.

This clonotype has only a few counts. The rearrangement uses TRBV4-1 and TRBJ1-2; D gene uncertain. The length of the CDR3 is 15 residues. Germline V gene sequence: CDR1 MGHRA, CDR2 YSYEKL. V lost 0 bases and J 4 bases, leaving 12 bases between the germline ends. The DNA of the CDR3 is TGCGCCAGCAGCCAAGAAATTTCGGGGATCTATGGCTACACCTTC. It codes for CASSQEISGIYGYTF.

As concerns this clonotype: Since the CDR3 does not end with the conserved phenylalanine or tryptophan, this likely comes from a read error. The chain recombines TRBV2 with TRBJ2-5; 8 bases are a match to TRBD1. CDR1 is SNHLY and CDR2 is FYNNEI in the germline V gene. The CDR3 spans 13 residues. V was pared by 6 bases and J by 3 bases, with 3 bases of the junction left unmatched. The CDR3 nucleotides read TGTGCCAGCAGAGGGACAGGAGAAGAGACCCAGTACTTA. Its protein is CASRGTGEETQYL.

The V call is TRBV25-1, the J call TRBJ2-7; TRBD1 aligns across 9 bases. The CDR3 has 14 amino acids. Germline CDR1 MGHDK, CDR2 SYGVNS. Germline trimming cut 4 bases from V and 5 bases from J; bases unmatched to any gene: 6. In DNA, the CDR3 is TGTGCCAGCAGTGCCGGGACAGGGCTACACGAGCAGTACTTC. Protein sequence: CASSAGTGLHEQYF.

This clonotype was counted only a few times. In DNA, the CDR3 is TGTGCCAGCAGCCAAGATCTCCGGGGGGCCACCTACAATGAGCAGTTCTTC. Amino acids: CASSQDLRGATYNEQFF. This sequence joins TRBV3-1 and TRBJ2-1, with a possible D match to TRBD2 (7 bases). The CDR3 length is 17 residues. Germline CDR1 is LGHDT and CDR2 is YNNKEL (reference sequence). V dropped 0 bases and J dropped 2 bases, with 14 bases sitting between them.

Many counts were recorded for this clonotype. The J gene is TRBJ2-5, the V gene TRBV20-1; no definite D call. Germline CDR1 DFQATT, CDR2 SNEGSKA (reference sequence). V was pared by 6 bases and J by 0 bases, with 11 bases between. The CDR3 contains 13 residues. The CDR3 spells CSARTDHQETQYF. The CDR3 DNA reads TGCAGTGCCCGGACCGATCACCAAGAGACCCAGTACTTC.

The chain carries TRBV29-1 and TRBJ2-7, with D perhaps TRBD2 (5 bases). CDR1 is SQVTM, CDR2 ANQGSEA, per germline. The CDR3 extends over 12 amino acids. Trimming removed 6 bases from V and 7 bases from J, with 16 bases in between. The CDR3 is CSVADLSGEQYF. CDR3 nucleotides: TGCAGCGTCGCGGACTTAAGTGGAGAGCAGTACTTC.

The chain couples TRBV15 to TRBJ1-2, with no clear D. The CDR3 consists of 15 residues. Germline CDR1 and CDR2: LNHNV and YYDKDF (reference sequence). Trimming took off 0 bases at V and 6 bases at J, with 14 bases between the two ends. DNA for the CDR3: TGTGCCACCAGCAGAGATCGAGGAGCTATGAATGGCTACACCTTC. Amino acid sequence: CATSRDRGAMNGYTF.

This clonotype was counted a few times. The chain couples TRBV11-2 to TRBJ2-1, with 9 bases matching TRBD2. The CDR3 runs 17 residues. CDR1 and CDR2 (germline): SGHAT, FQNNGV. With V trimmed by 2 bases and J by 4 bases, 9 bases remained unmatched. The DNA of the CDR3 is TGTGCCAGCAGCTTATTGGGGCGGGAGGGCCTTTACAATGAGCAGTTCTTC. Translated, it gives CASSLLGREGLYNEQFF.

This clonotype was recorded a few times. The CDR3 sequence is CSATGPSDGYNEQFF. CDR3 coding DNA: TGCAGTGCTACGGGTCCGAGTGACGGCTACAATGAGCAGTTCTTC. The chain links TRBV20-1 to TRBJ2-1; D is ambiguous. Trimming pared 4 bases from V and 3 bases from J, leaving 16 bases between. The germline gives CDR1 DFQATT, CDR2 SNEGSKA (reference sequence). The CDR3 is 15 amino acids.

This sequence joins TRBV21-1 and TRBJ2-3. TRBV21-1 is described as a pseudogene. The CDR3 totals 16 residues. The chain's CDR3 is CASSPKDSNGTDTQYF. The CDR3, as DNA: TGTGCCAGCAGCCCAAAAGACTCCAATGGCACAGATACGCAGTATTTT.

The J gene is TRBJ2-2, the V gene TRBV7-3, with D unresolved. Trimming took 5 bases from V and 3 from J, leaving 4 bases between them. CDR3 length: 12 amino acids. Germline CDR1 and CDR2: SGHTA and FQGTGA. CDR3 nucleotide sequence: TGTGCCAGCAGCCCGTACACCGGGGAGCTGTTTTTT. It specifies CASSPYTGELFF.

The table lists this clonotype with a few counts. The chain carries TRBV5-1 and TRBJ2-1, with D perhaps matching TRBD1 (5 bases). V was shortened by 8 bases and J by 0 bases, with 18 bases between the two germline ends. CDR1 is SGHRS, CDR2 YFSETQ, per germline. The CDR3 is 16 amino acids. The DNA for the CDR3 is TGCGCCAGTTCCGCGACAGATCCGAGCTCCTACAATGAGCAGTTCTTC. It encodes CASSATDPSSYNEQFF.

The chain couples TRBV11-2 to TRBJ2-5; 8 nucleotides line up with TRBD1. The V and J ends lost 5 bases and 2 bases, in that order; junction bases with no gene match: 4. There are 14 residues in the CDR3. Germline V CDR1 and CDR2: SGHAT, FQNNGV. The CDR3 DNA sequence: TGTGCCAGCAGCCGAAGACAGGGGCAAGAGACCCAGTACTTC. It yields the protein CASSRRQGQETQYF.

In its sample, this clonotype was seen a few times. The V call is TRBV15, the J call TRBJ2-3; 7 nucleotides agree with TRBD2. The trim removed 9 bases at V and 4 bases at J, leaving 13 bases unmatched. The CDR3 covers 15 residues. Germline lookup yields CDR1 LNHNV and CDR2 YYDKDF (reference sequence). CDR3 sequence reads: CATLSGTLRPDTQYF. The CDR3 DNA reads as TGTGCCACTCTGAGCGGGACCCTCCGCCCAGATACGCAGTATTTT.

A few counts support this clonotype. This rearrangement joins TRBV12-3 or TRBV12-4 to TRBJ2-1, with D hard to call. The CDR3 has 15 residues. V was shortened by 3 bases and J by 0 bases, with 9 bases between the two germline ends. In DNA, the CDR3 is TGTGCCAGCAGTTTTTACCGGGTCTCCTACAATGAGCAGTTCTTC. It encodes CASSFYRVSYNEQFF.

This clonotype appeared a few times. The chain has TRBV6-5 and TRBJ2-7, with TRBD2 identical over 7 bases. J lost 2 bases, V lost 6 bases, and 13 bases had no gene match. The germline gives CDR1 MNHEY, CDR2 SVGAGI. CDR3 length equals 16 residues. The CDR3, as DNA: TGTGCCAGCAGCTACGACGGGGGAGGGCCCCCCTACGAGCAGTACTTC. Amino acid sequence: CASSYDGGGPPYEQYF.

The chain carries TRBV7-9 and TRBJ2-2, with D unclear. The CDR3 sequence is 15 residues long. Germline V gene data show CDR1 as SEHNR and CDR2 as FQNEAQ (reference sequence). Trimming removed 3 bases from V and 6 bases from J, with 14 bases in between. CDR3 loop: CASSFPYPSAGELFF. DNA of the CDR3: TGTGCCAGCAGCTTCCCTTACCCATCGGCCGGGGAGCTGTTTTTT.